This T cell receptor beta chain was documented in a study of blood T cell repertoires in COVID-19. Turning to the study itself: Researchers got acute and convalescent COVID-19 samples from the United States, Italy and Spain.

This CDR3 contains 14 residues. From germline, CDR1 is SGHKS and CDR2 YYEKEE (reference sequence). The V and J ends lost 4 bases and 1 base respectively, with 8 bases between them. Enrollees, about 18 to 95 years old, lived in about two dozen US areas. Assignments of participants to cohorts depended upon their own reported clinical history. In Cohort 3, a recovered donor had either two negative PCRs, clearance, or symptom resolution. Libraries were prepared by immunoSEQ multiplex PCR; TCRdb keeps only in-frame clonotypes and omits some of them. The table shows 230,000 or so clones, with 84% occurring only once.

The specimen sequenced was PBMCs or T cells enriched from blood (not recorded which). This chain links TRBV5-5 with TRBJ2-2; D is unclear. The source is a man aged 45 to 65 who had recovered from COVID-19. The CDR3 coding sequence is TGTGCCAGCAGCGGCGGCGGGAACACCGGGGAGCTGTTTTTT. Translating gives CASSGGGNTGELFF. The full variable domain, completed using reference TRBV5-5 and TRBJ2-2, is DAGVTQSPTHLIKTRGQQVTLRCSPISGHKSVSWYQQVLGQGPQFIFQYYEKEERGRGNFPDRFSARQFPNYSSELNVNALLLGDSALYLCASSGGGNTGELFFGEGSRLTVL.